These 32 T cell receptor beta chains were sequenced from one sample in a study of response to subunit inactivated influenza vaccine. One entry per CDR3 protein results from TCRdb running MiXCR on the RT-PCR reads. Of 550,000 to 650,000 distinct CDR3 sequences listed, roughly 12% are singletons. Sequenced here: PBMCs from blood, sampled on the day of vaccination. These receptors all stem from a man aged 50-60 years who received an inactivated influenza vaccine.

This clonotype appeared a few times. V is TRBV3-1 and J is TRBJ2-2, with a weak D call TRBD2 (5 bases). Between the trimmed V and J ends, which lost 1 base and 9 bases, there was a span of 15 bases. The CDR3 runs 15 residues. Per germline, CDR1 LGHDT and CDR2 YNNKEL (reference sequence). The DNA for the CDR3 is TGTGCCAGCAGCCAAGTGGAGGCTAGTTACCGGGAGCTGTTTTTT. This codes for CASSQVEASYRELFF. Together with reference TRBV3-1 and TRBJ2-2, the CDR3 gives the full variable domain: DTAVSQTPKYLVTQMGNDKSIKCEQNLGHDTMYWYKQDSKKFLKIMFSYNNKELIINETVPNRFSPKSPDKAHLNLHINSLELGDSAVYFCASSQVEASYRELFFGEGSRLTVL.

This clonotype was picked up many times. This chain uses TRBV28 with TRBJ1-5, with TRBD1 as a possible D gene (5 bases). The CDR3 is 17 amino acids. The V end was cut by 3 bases, the J end by 0 bases, with 15 bases between. The germline V gene has CDR1 MDHEN and CDR2 SYDVKM. DNA of the CDR3: TGTGCCAGCAGTTTTAGTCAGGGAAGGTATAGCAATCAGCCCCAGCATTTT. It codes for CASSFSQGRYSNQPQHF.

In this sample, this clonotype turned up a few times. The V and J genes are TRBV6-5 and TRBJ2-7, with 7 nucleotides matching TRBD2. Germline V CDR1 and CDR2: MNHEY, SVGAGI. After removal of 2 bases from V and 3 bases from J, the junction contained 7 bases not matched to a gene. The CDR3 has 15 amino acids. CDR3 in amino acids: CASSYLAGEHYEQYF. The CDR3 DNA sequence: TGTGCCAGCAGTTACCTGGCGGGGGAACACTACGAGCAGTACTTC.

The chain combines TRBV7-2 with TRBJ2-5, with unresolved D. Germline V CDR1 and CDR2: SGHTA, FQGNSA. The CDR3 has 14 amino acids. Trimming removed 4 bases at V and 3 bases at J, with 12 bases between. The CDR3 DNA reads as TGTGCCAGCAGCTCAGGTAGTCCGAAAGAGACCCAGTACTTC. It yields the protein CASSSGSPKETQYF.

This clonotype was observed at least ten times. V and J are TRBV29-1 and TRBJ2-3; D is unclear. This CDR3 comprises 13 residues. CDR1 is SQVTM and CDR2 is ANQGSEA in the germline V gene. Trimming pared 3 bases from V and 1 base from J, leaving 8 bases between. The CDR3 protein is CSVDGGGTDTQYF. The CDR3 DNA sequence: TGCAGCGTTGACGGCGGAGGCACAGATACGCAGTATTTT.

The sample holds a few counts of this clonotype. The rearrangement joins TRBV28 to TRBJ2-1; 8 positions agree with TRBD2. The CDR3 runs 14 residues. The germline gives CDR1 MDHEN, CDR2 SYDVKM. Germline trimming cut 7 bases from V and 8 bases from J; bases unmatched to any gene: 10. CDR3 sequence: CASTETGTRDEQFF. Here the CDR3 DNA reads TGTGCCAGCACCGAGACCGGGACTAGGGATGAGCAGTTCTTC.

V is TRBV7-9 and J is TRBJ2-1, with 7 bases identical to TRBD1. Losses at the gene ends were 7 bases for V and 0 bases for J; bases not matched to a gene: 9. This CDR3 comprises 16 residues. Per germline, CDR1 SEHNR and CDR2 FQNEAQ (reference sequence). In nucleotides, the CDR3 is TGTGCCAGCAACAGGGTGGGACAGAGCTCCTACAATGAGCAGTTCTTC. Translated: CASNRVGQSSYNEQFF.

This rearrangement joins TRBV30 to TRBJ1-1; D gene uncertain. Trimming shortened V by 3 bases and J by 6 bases, and 17 bases separated the two germline ends. CDR1 is GTSNPN and CDR2 is SVGIG in the germline V gene (reference sequence). CDR3 length equals 14 residues. The CDR3 reads CAWRQGPLRAEAFF. CDR3 nucleotide sequence: TGTGCCTGGAGGCAAGGGCCCCTGAGGGCTGAAGCTTTCTTT.

This clonotype was counted only a few times. The chain combines TRBV29-1 with TRBJ2-3, with D perhaps matching TRBD1 (6 bases). V dropped 1 base and J dropped 5 bases, with 13 bases sitting between them. The CDR3 is 14 residues long. Germline V gene data show CDR1 as SQVTM and CDR2 as ANQGSEA. Here the CDR3 reads CSVEAGAIGDTQYF. In DNA, the CDR3 is TGCAGCGTTGAAGCAGGGGCAATCGGAGATACGCAGTATTTT.

This clonotype occurred many times. The chain has TRBV5-6 and TRBJ2-6; maybe TRBD1 (5 bases). The V end lost 6 bases, the J end lost 1 base, and 8 bases lay between the germline ends. The germline V gene has CDR1 SGHDT and CDR2 YYEEEE. This CDR3 spans 14 amino acids. Here the CDR3 DNA reads TGTGCCAGCAATCAGGGTTCTGGGGCCAACGTCCTGACTTTC. Translation gives CASNQGSGANVLTF.

This clonotype occurred a few times. The chain links TRBV10-3 to TRBJ1-2; D is undetermined. There are 11 residues in the CDR3. Germline V gives CDR1 ENHRY, CDR2 SYGVKD. V lost 6 bases and J 8 bases, leaving 10 bases between the germline ends. CDR3 bases: TGTGCCATCAGCCCGGGTGGGGGCTACACCTTC. Translating gives CAISPGGGYTF.

This clonotype occurred a few times. The chain employs TRBV11-2 and TRBJ2-3; D is possibly TRBD2 (5 bases). Between the trimmed V and J ends, which lost 6 bases and 0 bases, there was a span of 25 bases. Germline V lookup: CDR1 SGHAT, CDR2 FQNNGV. The CDR3 is 19 residues long. CDR3 DNA sequence: TGTGCCAGCAGTTCTATCACTCCGGGATCCTTCTTTAGCACAGATACGCAGTATTTT. It specifies CASSSITPGSFFSTDTQYF.

The chain employs TRBV5-1 and TRBJ2-1, with TRBD2 as a possible D gene (6 bases). Germline CDR1 is SGHRS and CDR2 is YFSETQ. Trimming cost V 4 bases and J 8 bases, with 16 bases left between them. The CDR3 consists of 14 residues. CDR3 in amino acids: CASSLRGERDEQFF. In DNA form, the CDR3 reads TGCGCCAGCAGCCTACGCGGGGAGAGGGATGAGCAGTTCTTC.

In this sample, this clonotype turned up a few times. V and J are TRBV7-8 and TRBJ1-5, with D perhaps TRBD1 (6 bases). The CDR3 totals 14 residues. V dropped 5 bases and J dropped 5 bases, with 13 bases sitting between them. Germline CDR1 is SGHVS and CDR2 is FQNEAQ. The CDR3 loop is CASSPPGGYQPQHF. The CDR3 DNA is TGTGCCAGCAGCCCCCCGGGGGGCTATCAGCCCCAGCATTTT.

The chain combines TRBV2 with TRBJ2-7; tentatively, D is TRBD1 (5 bases). The CDR3 is made up of 12 amino acids. V lost 4 bases and J 3 bases, leaving 7 bases between the germline ends. Germline values: CDR1 SNHLY, CDR2 FYNNEI. The CDR3 sequence: CASSVDSYEQYF. Written as DNA, the CDR3 is TGTGCCAGCAGTGTTGACAGCTACGAGCAGTACTTC.

The V call is TRBV11-2, the J call TRBJ2-3, with D uncertain. Germline V gene data show CDR1 as SGHAT and CDR2 as FQNNGV. The V end lost 2 bases, the J end lost 2 bases, and 17 bases lay between the germline ends. This CDR3 is built from 17 residues. The DNA of the CDR3 is TGTGCCAGCAGCTTAAATCCCACTAACCTATACACAGATACGCAGTATTTT. Amino acids: CASSLNPTNLYTDTQYF. The full variable domain, in which reference TRBV11-2 and TRBJ2-3 provide the parts outside the CDR3, is EAGVAQSPRYKIIEKRQSVAFWCNPISGHATLYWYQQILGQGPKLLIQFQNNGVVDDSQLPKDRFSAERLKGVDSTLKIQPAKLEDSAVYLCASSLNPTNLYTDTQYFGPGTRLTVL.

This clonotype was seen many times. The chain combines TRBV20-1 with TRBJ2-7; possibly TRBD1 for D (6 bases). CDR3 length: 13 residues. Trimming cost V 4 bases and J 3 bases, with 13 bases left between them. Germline CDR1 reads DFQATT; CDR2 reads SNEGSKA (reference sequence). CDR3 amino acids: CSAIQGWDYEQYF. For the CDR3, the DNA is TGCAGTGCTATACAGGGCTGGGACTACGAGCAGTACTTC.

A note on this clonotype: Germline and junction disagree at one end, which may indicate a read error. CDR3 in DNA: TGTGCCAGCATCCAAACCGGGACTAGCGGGACAATTAACACCGGGGAGCTGTTTTTT. Translating it yields CASIQTGTSGTINTGELFF. This chain uses TRBV4-2 with TRBJ2-2, with 13 positions matching TRBD2. The CDR3 covers 19 residues. Germline CDR1 and CDR2: LGHNA and YNFKEQ.

This clonotype has only a few counts. The chain couples TRBV27 to TRBJ2-3; 13 bases align to TRBD2. Germline V gene lookup returns CDR1 MNHEY and CDR2 SMNVEV (reference sequence). The CDR3 spans 15 residues. The V segment lost 6 bases and the J segment 7 bases; nucleotides outside the gene matches: 7. In DNA, the CDR3 is TGTGCCAGCAGCCGAGGACTAGCGGGAGCGTATACGCAGTATTTT. Its protein is CASSRGLAGAYTQYF.

This clonotype was detected many times. The rearrangement uses TRBV7-6 and TRBJ2-3; D not resolved. Germline assignment: CDR1 SGHVS and CDR2 FNYEAQ. V was shortened by 1 base and J by 5 bases, with 13 bases between the two germline ends. The CDR3 extends over 15 amino acids. CDR3: CASSLEALKGDTQYF. CDR3 bases: TGTGCCAGCAGCTTAGAGGCCCTTAAAGGAGATACGCAGTATTTT.

This clonotype was found a few times. The chain has TRBV3-1 and TRBJ2-1, with TRBD2 identical over 8 bases. Germline V CDR1 and CDR2: LGHDT, YNNKEL (reference sequence). There are 17 residues in the CDR3. J gave up 0 bases and V 3 bases, and 7 bases lay outside the gene matches. CDR3 sequence: CASSQDLLAGSYNEQFF. In DNA form, the CDR3 reads TGTGCCAGCAGCCAGGATCTGCTAGCGGGCTCCTACAATGAGCAGTTCTTC.

This clonotype was detected ten times or more. The chain couples TRBV20-1 to TRBJ2-7; TRBD2 matches 9 bases. The CDR3 is made up of 14 amino acids. CDR1 DFQATT and CDR2 SNEGSKA come from the germline V gene (reference sequence). J lost 2 bases, V lost 3 bases, and 5 bases had no gene match. CDR3: CSASPTSGPYEQYF. The CDR3 coding sequence is TGCAGTGCTAGTCCGACTAGCGGCCCCTACGAGCAGTACTTC.

This clonotype was seen only a few times. The chain carries TRBV20-1 and TRBJ2-7; 7 bases match TRBD2. CDR3 length: 13 amino acids. Per the germline V gene, CDR1 is DFQATT and CDR2 is SNEGSKA (reference sequence). After removal of 4 bases from V and 4 bases from J, the junction contained 7 bases not matched to a gene. The CDR3 is CSATGRSGYEQYF. For the CDR3, the DNA is TGCAGTGCTACAGGACGTAGCGGGTACGAGCAGTACTTC.

This clonotype was found a few times. CDR3 amino acids: CASSLSGFGDNEQFF. CDR3 DNA: TGTGCCAGCAGCCTTAGCGGGTTCGGGGACAATGAGCAGTTCTTC. The genes are TRBV7-9 and TRBJ2-1, with 7 nucleotides matching TRBD2. The CDR3 is 15 residues long. Losses at the gene ends were 5 bases for V and 5 bases for J; bases not matched to a gene: 9. Germline V lookup: CDR1 SEHNR, CDR2 FQNEAQ (reference sequence).

This clonotype was counted many times. The V gene is TRBV28, the J gene TRBJ1-2; 7 positions agree with TRBD1. With 2 bases clipped from V and 8 bases from J, the junction kept 14 bases outside the gene matches. Germline lookup yields CDR1 MDHEN and CDR2 SYDVKM. This CDR3 has 16 amino acids. The DNA for the CDR3 is TGTGCCAGCAGTTTAAAGCTAGGGGGCGGACTGGGAGGCTACACCTTC. Translating it yields CASSLKLGGGLGGYTF.

This clonotype was detected only once. The chain is built from TRBV7-2 and TRBJ2-7; 10 nucleotides match TRBD2. The trim removed 2 bases at V and 1 base at J, leaving 5 bases unmatched. This CDR3 comprises 16 residues. Germline lookup yields CDR1 SGHTA and CDR2 FQGNSA. CDR3 nucleotide sequence: TGTGCCAGCAGCTTACCGACTAGCGGGTATTCCTACGAGCAGTACTTC. Its translation is CASSLPTSGYSYEQYF.

This clonotype appeared a few times. The rearrangement joins TRBV12-3 or TRBV12-4 to TRBJ2-5; D call uncertain. Trimming removed 0 bases from V and 7 bases from J, with 3 bases in between. The CDR3 extends over 11 amino acids. CDR3 bases: TGTGCCAGCAGTTTAGCGGCGACCCAGTACTTC. Its protein is CASSLAATQYF.

The gene calls are TRBV20-1 and TRBJ1-2; D is undetermined. The germline V gene encodes CDR1 DFQATT and CDR2 SNEGSKA (reference sequence). This CDR3 region has 14 residues. V was shortened by 6 bases and J by 1 base, with 15 bases between the two germline ends. CDR3 residues: CSAHPLGFNYGYTF. CDR3 nucleotides: TGCAGTGCCCACCCCCTGGGGTTTAACTATGGCTACACCTTC.

This clonotype came up a few times. The chain links TRBV4-3 to TRBJ1-4, with D maybe TRBD1 (5 bases). V was clipped by 0 bases and J by 7 bases, with 15 bases between them. CDR1 is LGHNA, CDR2 YSLEER, per germline. The CDR3 consists of 16 residues. The CDR3 DNA reads TGCGCCAGCAGCCAAGAGGGGCTGGGGCTGGGTGAAAAACTGTTTTTT. Residues: CASSQEGLGLGEKLFF.

There are many counts of this clonotype. The chain combines TRBV14 with TRBJ2-1, with TRBD2 matching over 8 bases. The CDR3 runs to 15 residues. With V trimmed by 1 base and J by 2 bases, 1 base remained unmatched. CDR1 is SGHDN and CDR2 is FVKESK in the germline V gene. The CDR3 DNA is TGTGCCAGCAGCCAAGGCGGGAGGACCTACAATGAGCAGTTCTTC. Its protein product is CASSQGGRTYNEQFF.

This chain connects TRBV20-1 to TRBJ2-2; 12 nucleotides line up with TRBD2. The ends lost 8 bases at V and 5 bases at J; junction bases unmatched: 3. The germline CDR1 and CDR2 sequences are DFQATT and SNEGSKA (reference sequence). The CDR3 contains 13 residues. This chain's CDR3 is CSFLAGGTGELFF. The DNA of the CDR3 is TGCAGTTTCCTAGCGGGAGGGACCGGGGAGCTGTTTTTT.

This chain joins TRBV7-8 and TRBJ2-1, with D perhaps TRBD2 (5 bases). The CDR3 contains 17 residues. V gave up 2 bases and J gave up 8 bases, with 22 bases separating them. From germline, CDR1 is SGHVS and CDR2 FQNEAQ. CDR3 region: CASSLRVTRFRLDEQFF. Here the CDR3 DNA reads TGTGCCAGCAGCTTACGAGTAACTAGATTCCGTTTGGATGAGCAGTTCTTC. Full variable domain (missing parts from reference TRBV7-8 and TRBJ2-1): GAGVSQSPRYKVAKRGQDVALRCDPISGHVSLFWYQQALGQGPEFLTYFQNEAQLDKSGLPSDRFFAERPEGSVSTLKIQRTQQEDSAVYLCASSLRVTRFRLDEQFFGPGTRLTVL.